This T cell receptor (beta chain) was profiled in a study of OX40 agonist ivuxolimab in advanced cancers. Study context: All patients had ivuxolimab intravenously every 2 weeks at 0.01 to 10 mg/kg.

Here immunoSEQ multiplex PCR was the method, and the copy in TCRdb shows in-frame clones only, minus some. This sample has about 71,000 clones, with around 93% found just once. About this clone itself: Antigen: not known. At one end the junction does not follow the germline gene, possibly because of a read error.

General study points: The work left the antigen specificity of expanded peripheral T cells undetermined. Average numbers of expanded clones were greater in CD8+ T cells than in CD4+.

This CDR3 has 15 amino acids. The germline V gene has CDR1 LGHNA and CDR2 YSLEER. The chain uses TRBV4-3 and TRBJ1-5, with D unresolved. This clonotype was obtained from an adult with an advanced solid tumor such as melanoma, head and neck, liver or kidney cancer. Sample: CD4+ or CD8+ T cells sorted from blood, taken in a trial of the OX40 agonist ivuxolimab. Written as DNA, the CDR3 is TGCGCCAGCAGCAAAGATAGATGGGGCAATCAGCCCCAGCATTTT. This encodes CASSKDRWGNQPQHF.